This section outlines one T cell receptor beta chain sequence together with its context. Its antigen is unidentified. These data originate in a study of breast tumors, draining lymph nodes, adjacent tissues. CDR1 and CDR2 (germline): SEHNR, FQNEAQ (reference sequence). The CDR3 is 16 residues long. The V gene end was trimmed by 4 bases and the J gene end by 2 bases; junction bases not matched to a gene: 2. Whole-study findings and limits: Tumor TCR diversity was below lymph nodes but above nontumor tissue. Most tumor T cells seemingly derive from lymph node, then expand in tumor.

MiXCR was run by TCRdb on the multiplex PCR reads, yielding one entry per CDR3 protein. The data show roughly 21,000 distinct CDR3 sequences, about 50% seen once. The V gene is TRBV7-9, the J gene TRBJ2-7; 16 bases align to TRBD2. The source material was breast tumor tissue. The source of this sequence is a female donor with breast cancer. Some clones in this sample may be carry-over from other donors' samples. As DNA, the CDR3 is TGTGCCAGCAGCTACGGGACTAGCGGGAGGGCCTACGAGCAGTACTTC. This translates into CASSYGTSGRAYEQYF.